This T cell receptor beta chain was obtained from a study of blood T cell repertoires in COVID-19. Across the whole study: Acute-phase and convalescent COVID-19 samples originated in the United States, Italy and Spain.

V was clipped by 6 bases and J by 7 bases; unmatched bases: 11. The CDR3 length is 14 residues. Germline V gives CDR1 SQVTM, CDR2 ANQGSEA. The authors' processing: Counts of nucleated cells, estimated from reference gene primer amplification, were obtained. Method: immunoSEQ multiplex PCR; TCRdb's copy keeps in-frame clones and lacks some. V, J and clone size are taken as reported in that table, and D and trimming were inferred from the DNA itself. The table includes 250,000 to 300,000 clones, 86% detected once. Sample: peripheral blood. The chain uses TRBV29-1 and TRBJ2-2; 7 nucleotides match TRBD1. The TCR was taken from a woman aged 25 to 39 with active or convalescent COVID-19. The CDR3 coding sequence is TGCAGCGTCGGGACAGTGGGACGTAACGGGGAGCTGTTTTTT. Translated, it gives CSVGTVGRNGELFF.